Shown below are 13 T cell receptor beta chains from a single sample sequenced in a study of blood T cell repertoires in COVID-19. The method was immunoSEQ multiplex PCR; TCRdb's version includes in-frame clones alone and lacks a portion of them. The sample comprises 340,000 or so clones, 80% to 90% of which are singletons, and around 4.5% rests with the top ten. The sequenced material came from PBMCs or T cells enriched from blood (not recorded which). The origin of the receptors is a woman between 40 and 55 years old with acute COVID-19.

CDR3 protein: CASSSRSQGKGGYTF. The CDR3 nucleotides are TGTGCCAGCAGCTCAAGGTCCCAGGGGAAGGGTGGCTACACCTTC. This chain links TRBV7-2 with TRBJ1-2, with D perhaps TRBD1 (6 bases). CDR1 SGHTA and CDR2 FQGNSA come from the germline V gene. This CDR3 contains 15 residues. Trimming left V 4 bases short and J 7 bases short, with 19 bases between.

CDR3 sequence: CASSPPGQGNSGANVLTF. The DNA of the CDR3 is TGTGCCAGCTCACCACCGGGACAGGGGAACTCTGGGGCCAACGTCCTGACTTTC. This chain connects TRBV18 to TRBJ2-6; 10 bases line up with TRBD1. The CDR3 consists of 18 residues. The V and J ends lost 0 bases and 0 bases, in that order; junction bases with no gene match: 2. CDR1 is KGHSH, CDR2 LQKENI, per germline.

The chain carries TRBV28 and TRBJ1-2; 9 bases line up with TRBD1. This CDR3 spans 15 amino acids. Germline lookup yields CDR1 MDHEN and CDR2 SYDVKM. J was trimmed by 4 bases and V by 5 bases; bases with no gene match: 8. For the CDR3, the DNA is TGTGCCAGCAGTAAACAGGGGGCCGTACTCTATGGCTACACCTTC. This translates into CASSKQGAVLYGYTF.

This chain links TRBV2 with TRBJ1-5; D is unclear. The CDR3 is made up of 15 amino acids. Germline V CDR1 and CDR2: SNHLY, FYNNEI. The V gene lost 5 bases and the J gene lost 6 bases, with 17 bases spanning the gap. The CDR3 loop reads CASSLLPGSGQPQHF. The CDR3 nucleotides are TGTGCCAGCAGTTTGCTCCCGGGGTCCGGTCAGCCCCAGCATTTT.

V and J are TRBV5-5 and TRBJ2-5, with 10 nucleotides matching TRBD2. Germline loops: CDR1 SGHKS, CDR2 YYEKEE (reference sequence). V gave up 3 bases and J gave up 2 bases; unmatched junction bases: 7. The CDR3 is made up of 16 amino acids. CDR3 DNA: TGTGCCAGCAGCTCCCTAGCGGGAGAAGGGCAAGAGACCCAGTACTTC. It encodes CASSSLAGEGQETQYF.

This clone was detected once. The CDR3 region has the DNA TGTGCCAGCAGCGTAAACTGGACACCGAACACCGGGGAGCTGTTTTTT. This sequence encodes CASSVNWTPNTGELFF. The rearrangement uses TRBV9 and TRBJ2-2; tentatively, D is TRBD1 (5 bases). Germline V CDR1 and CDR2: SGDLS, YYNGEE. The CDR3 is 16 amino acids. Trimming took off 1 base at V and 0 bases at J, with 10 bases between the two ends.

The chain recombines TRBV19 with TRBJ1-1, with 8 positions matching TRBD1. Germline CDR1 is LNHDA and CDR2 is SQIVND (reference sequence). The CDR3 runs to 14 residues. Trimming at V came to 6 bases and at J to 1 base, leaving 4 bases not matched to a gene. The CDR3 DNA reads as TGTGCCAGTAGAGAGACAGGGGCGAACACTGAAGCTTTCTTT. Protein sequence: CASRETGANTEAFF. Supplemented by reference TRBV19 and TRBJ1-1, the full variable domain reads DGGITQSPKYLFRKEGQNVTLSCEQNLNHDAMYWYRQDPGQGLRLIYYSQIVNDFQKGDIAEGYSVSREKKESFPLTVTSAQKNPTAFYLCASRETGANTEAFFGQGTRLTVV.

This clone has just one count. The rearrangement links TRBV11-2 to TRBJ2-1; 7 nucleotides agree with TRBD1. The junction had 8 bases not matched to a gene; V was cut back by 0 bases and J by 0 bases. Germline values: CDR1 SGHAT, CDR2 FQNNGV. The length of the CDR3 is 18 residues. CDR3 bases: TGTGCCAGCAGCTTAGACCCTCGGGACAGTCGCTCCTACAATGAGCAGTTCTTC. Its protein is CASSLDPRDSRSYNEQFF.

The chain carries TRBV5-1 and TRBJ2-5; D not resolved. Germline V gene data show CDR1 as SGHRS and CDR2 as YFSETQ. The CDR3 covers 14 residues. The V gene lost 0 bases and the J gene lost 2 bases, with 8 bases spanning the gap. The CDR3 nucleotides read TGCGCCAGCAGCTTGGCGTCAGTTCAAGAGACCCAGTACTTC. The encoded protein is CASSLASVQETQYF.

J is TRBJ1-2 and V is TRBV7-2; D gene ambiguous. Germline CDR1 SGHTA, CDR2 FQGNSA. Trimming shortened V by 4 bases and J by 8 bases, and 17 bases separated the two germline ends. The CDR3 length is 14 residues. CDR3: CASSSYSEGPGYTF. In DNA, the CDR3 is TGTGCCAGCAGCTCTTATTCGGAGGGCCCAGGCTACACCTTC.

This sequence joins TRBV5-3 and TRBJ2-1, with D tentatively TRBD2 (6 bases). TRBV5-3 carries the ORF label, with uncertain function. This CDR3 is 19 amino acids long. The germline V and J ends were trimmed by 3 bases and 5 bases, with 27 bases remaining between them. This chain's CDR3 is CARSYIPPLSLRGHNEQFF. CDR3 DNA sequence: TGTGCCAGAAGCTATATACCACCTTTGAGCTTGCGGGGCCACAATGAGCAGTTCTTC.

The rearrangement links TRBV27 to TRBJ2-5; the match to TRBD1 covers 11 bases. Germline V gives CDR1 MNHEY, CDR2 SMNVEV (reference sequence). The CDR3 spans 14 residues. V dropped 6 bases and J dropped 8; count of bases not matched to a gene: 8. CDR3 nucleotides: TGTGCCAGCAGCCGGACAGGGGGCCCTCGAACCCAGTACTTC. Encoded protein: CASSRTGGPRTQYF.

This clone was observed a few times. V usage is TRBV13 and J usage is TRBJ2-7, with D tentatively TRBD1 (8 bases). Germline CDR1 and CDR2: PRHDT and FYEKMQ (reference sequence). There are 16 residues in the CDR3. The V gene lost 2 bases and the J gene lost 2 bases, with 16 bases spanning the gap. The CDR3 DNA reads as TGTGCCAGCAGCTTACGGCGGGGGACAGGCCCCTACGAGCAGTACTTC. Translating it yields CASSLRRGTGPYEQYF.